This T cell receptor beta chain came from a study of CD8+CD57+ T cells in acquired aplastic anemia (dated by TCRdb to 2017 to 2018). A note on the overall study: A mean of around 3.3 ug of DNA, ranging from about 0.17 to 30 ug, was extracted from sorted CD4+ and CD8+ cells. On the study overall, not on this receptor specifically: Some 31 CD8+ CDR3 sequences were shared between patients and controls but appeared highly expressed in patients and within their immunodominant clones. No significant difference in CD8+ Simpson's diversity was found between patients and healthy controls (P=0.060).

TCR repertoires of sorted CD4+ and CD8+ blood T cells from severe aplastic anemia patients and healthy subjects were deep-sequenced in the study. Ficoll-Paque density gradient centrifugation was used to isolate peripheral blood mononuclear cells. CD4+ and CD8+ T cells were sorted by FACS or magnetic beads before DNA extraction. This clonotype was detected many times. Its binding antigen is unknown. No much larger clonotype is one base removed from it; base qualities were not supplied. Trimming at the junction amounts to 0 bases on V and 0 bases on J, and the germline ends lie 14 bases apart. Per the germline V gene, MNHEY is the CDR1 and SVGAGI is the CDR2. From the cysteine up to the phenylalanine, the CDR3 has a length of 17 residues. Only CDR3 DNA is held: 51 bases, read in frame from base 1. Genomic DNA was used as template for profiling of TCR beta VDJ combinations and CDR3 sequences. An Illumina HiSeq 2000 was used for TCR repertoire sequencing. In the authors' own workflow: TRBV/TRBJ rearrangement plots, CDR3 size and DJ length profiles, and Simpson's diversity index were used to evaluate the repertoires. The most abundant DNA sequence in the deep sequencing data was taken as the immunodominant clone. CDR3 amino acid sequences were screened for sharing across subjects and were compared with published repertoires and the VDJdb database. In-frame beta chains were kept once TCRdb had trimmed the public reads at Q25 with fastp and called clones with MiXCR. Identical CDR3 protein sequences are pooled into one entry, listed with their most common genes and DNA. The V and J calls were not made by the authors but by TCRdb's processing. A total of 200,000 or so distinct CDR3 sequences appear in this sample, around 66% of them only once. The biggest ten clones account for just over 45% of the sample.

The material sequenced was sorted CD4+, CD8+, or CD8+CD57+ T cells (not recorded which) from PBMCs. The chain employs TRBV6-5 and TRBJ1-1; no confident D gene assignment can be made. The receptor was isolated from a human donor with severe aplastic anemia or a healthy control (not recorded which). CDR3 protein: CASSYSLIQTMNTEAFF. The DNA reads as follows: TGTGCCAGCAGTTACTCGCTAATCCAGACTATGAACACTGAAGCTTTCTTT.